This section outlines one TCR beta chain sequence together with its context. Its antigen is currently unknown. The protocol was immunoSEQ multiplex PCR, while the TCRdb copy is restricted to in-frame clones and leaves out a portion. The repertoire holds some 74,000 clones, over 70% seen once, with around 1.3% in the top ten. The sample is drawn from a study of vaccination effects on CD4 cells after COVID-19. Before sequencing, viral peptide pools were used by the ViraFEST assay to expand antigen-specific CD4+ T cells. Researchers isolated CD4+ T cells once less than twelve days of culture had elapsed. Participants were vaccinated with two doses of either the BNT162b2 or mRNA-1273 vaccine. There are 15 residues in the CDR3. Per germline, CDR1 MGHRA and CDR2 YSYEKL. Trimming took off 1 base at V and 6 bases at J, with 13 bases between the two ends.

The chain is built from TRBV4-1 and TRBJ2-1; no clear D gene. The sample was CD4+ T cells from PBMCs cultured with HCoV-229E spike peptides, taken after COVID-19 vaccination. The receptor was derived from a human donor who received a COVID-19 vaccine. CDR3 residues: CASSQVFSDGNEQFF. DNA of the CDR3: TGCGCCAGCAGCCAAGTCTTCTCGGACGGCAATGAGCAGTTCTTC.